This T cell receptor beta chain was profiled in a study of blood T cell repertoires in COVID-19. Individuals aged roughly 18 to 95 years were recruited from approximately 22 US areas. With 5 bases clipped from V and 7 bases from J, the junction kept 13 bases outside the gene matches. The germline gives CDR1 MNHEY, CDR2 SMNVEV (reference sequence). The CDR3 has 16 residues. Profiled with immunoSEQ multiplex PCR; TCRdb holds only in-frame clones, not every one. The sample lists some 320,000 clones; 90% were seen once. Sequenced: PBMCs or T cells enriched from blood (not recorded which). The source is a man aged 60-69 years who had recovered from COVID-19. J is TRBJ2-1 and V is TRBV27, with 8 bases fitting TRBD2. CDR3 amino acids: CASSQERGGGPNEQFF. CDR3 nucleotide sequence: TGTGCCAGCAGTCAAGAAAGGGGCGGGGGGCCGAATGAGCAGTTCTTC.